This TCR beta chain was identified during a study of cytomegalovirus exposure and HLA in healthy donors. The PCR used 60 Vbeta and 13 Jbeta primers. The repertoire was sequenced with immunoSEQ multiplex PCR; TCRdb's copy has only in-frame clones and lacks some. The sample carries 150,000 to 200,000 clones, about three quarters recorded once. The CDR3 is made up of 16 amino acids. Losses at the gene ends were 1 base for V and 4 bases for J; bases not matched to a gene: 8. In germline, CDR1 is SGDLS, CDR2 YYNGEE. The TCR sequence derives from a girl aged 5-17 years in good health and CMV-seronegative. The sample taken for sequencing was PBMCs. J is TRBJ2-1 and V is TRBV9; 7 bases are a match to TRBD2. CDR3: CASSVRPSGDYNEQFF. The CDR3 coding sequence is TGTGCCAGCAGCGTACGTCCTAGCGGCGATTACAATGAGCAGTTCTTC.